Listed below are T cell receptor beta chains from one sample, sequenced in a study of blood T cell repertoires in COVID-19. Profiling relied on immunoSEQ multiplex PCR, and the TCRdb table lists in-frame clones only, not all of them. The repertoire includes 150,000 to 200,000 clones, around 85% of them detected once, and roughly 8% sits in the top ten. Sequencing was done on a sample of peripheral blood. The receptor set was obtained from a man aged 60 to 69 with acute or convalescent COVID-19. The CDR3 runs from the conserved cysteine through the conserved F or W. D genes are given only for firm matches. For some rows the clone size is stated as once, few or many, or as a class when expanded; others skip it.

- TRBJ1-1 TRBD1 TRBV9 CASSVWDSLNTEAFF TGTGCCAGCAGCGTTTGGGACAGTTTGAACACTGAAGCTTTCTTT
- TRBJ1-1 - TRBV21-1 CASSREGWAGGNTEAFF -
- TRBJ1-5 - TRBV24-1 CATSDTTGNQPQHF TGTGCCACCAGTGATACGACAGGTAACCAGCCCCAGCATTTT
- TRBJ2-7 - TRBV27 CASSSRTGLTSAEQYF TGTGCCAGCAGTTCACGTACAGGGTTAACCTCTGCCGAGCAGTACTTC
- TRBJ2-1 TRBD2 TRBV11-3 CASSPRAGGSYNEQFF TGTGCCAGCAGCCCCCGGGCGGGGGGAAGCTACAATGAGCAGTTCTTC
- TRBJ1-2 - TRBV7-9 CASSPQDLYGYTF TGTGCCAGCAGCCCACAGGACCTTTATGGCTACACCTTC
- TRBJ2-7 TRBD1 TRBV2 CASNSGQGGGHEQYF TGTGCCAGCAACTCAGGACAGGGAGGAGGTCACGAGCAGTACTTC
- TRBJ1-1 TRBD1 TRBV25-1 CASTDTGQGDTEAFF TGTGCCAGCACCGACACGGGACAGGGGGACACTGAAGCTTTCTTT
- TRBJ1-5 TRBD1 TRBV6-6 CASTTGVASNQPQHF TGTGCCAGCACTACAGGGGTGGCGAGCAATCAGCCCCAGCATTTT
- TRBJ2-3 - TRBV27 CASSWTAVTDTQYF TGTGCCAGCAGTTGGACTGCCGTTACAGATACGCAGTATTTT
few TRBJ1-1 - TRBV19 CASSMGLRGNTEAFF TGTGCCAGTAGTATGGGGCTTAGGGGGAACACTGAAGCTTTCTTT
once TRBJ1-2 TRBD1 TRBV19 CASRPGQGMGYTF TGTGCCAGTAGACCGGGACAGGGTATGGGCTACACCTTC
- TRBJ2-6 TRBD2 TRBV7-2 CASTAGGAGANVLTF TGTGCCAGCACCGCGGGGGGAGCCGGGGCCAACGTCCTGACTTTC
once TRBJ1-1 TRBD1 TRBV5-1 CASRGQATEAFF TGCGCCAGCAGGGGACAGGCCACTGAAGCTTTCTTT
- TRBJ2-7 - TRBV29-1 CSVESSNNFEQYF TGCAGCGTTGAGTCTAGTAATAACTTCGAGCAGTACTTC
- TRBJ1-5 - TRBV28 CASTTLGGYGQPQHF TGTGCCAGCACTACTCTGGGAGGGTATGGGCAGCCCCAGCATTTT
- TRBJ2-3 TRBD2 TRBV5-4 CASSSYLAGGTDTQYF TGTGCCAGCAGCTCCTACTTAGCGGGAGGCACAGATACGCAGTATTTT
- TRBJ1-1 - TRBV6-5 CASSYSKRAYVAEAFF TGTGCCAGCAGTTACTCGAAGAGGGCCTATGTGGCTGAAGCTTTCTTT
once TRBJ2-2 TRBD2 TRBV6-6 CASSPGTRKTGELFF TGTGCCAGCAGCCCCGGGACTAGAAAAACCGGGGAGCTGTTTTTT
- TRBJ2-2 - TRBV28 CATPRGQSNTGELFF TGTGCCACCCCGAGAGGACAGTCGAACACCGGGGAGCTGTTTTTT
- TRBJ2-7 - TRBV3-1/TRBV3-2 CASSPFSGGSYEQYF TGTGCCAGCAGCCCCTTTAGCGGTGGGTCCTACGAGCAGTACTTC
few TRBJ1-2 - TRBV5-5 CASSDPRQEFRGYTF TGTGCCAGCAGCGACCCCAGGCAGGAATTTCGCGGCTACACCTTC
- TRBJ2-1 TRBD2 TRBV19 CASRSFGGLAAYEQFF TGTGCCAGTAGGTCGTTTGGGGGACTAGCCGCTTATGAGCAGTTCTTC
- TRBJ2-5 TRBD2 TRBV6-2/TRBV6-3 CASSRGLAQETQYF TGTGCCAGCAGTCGAGGACTAGCCCAAGAGACCCAGTACTTC
- TRBJ2-1 - TRBV3-1/TRBV3-2 CASSQNHQVGEQFF TGTGCCAGCAGCCAGAACCACCAGGTCGGTGAGCAGTTCTTC
- TRBJ2-2 - TRBV7-6 CASSIRQAGELFF TGTGCCAGCAGCATCCGACAGGCCGGGGAGCTGTTTTTT
- TRBJ1-3 - TRBV6-5 CASSQGGNTIYF TGTGCCAGCAGCCAGGGTGGAAACACCATATATTTT
- TRBJ2-7 TRBD1 TRBV2 CAGDRDRVGYEQYF TGTGCCGGGGACCGGGACAGGGTCGGGTACGAGCAGTACTTC
- TRBJ1-2 TRBD1 TRBV24-1 CATSDSGQGGTDLYGYTF TGTGCCACCAGTGATTCCGGACAGGGAGGTACCGATCTCTATGGCTACACCTTC
- TRBJ2-1 TRBD2 TRBV6-5 CASRPTSGRSHEQFF TGTGCCAGCCGGCCGACTAGCGGGAGGTCCCATGAGCAGTTCTTC
- TRBJ2-5 - TRBV6-5 CASILRETSETQYF TGTGCCAGCATCCTAAGGGAGACCTCGGAGACCCAGTACTTC
- TRBJ1-2 - TRBV30 CAWSVLIGGASGYTF TGTGCCTGGAGTGTCCTTATAGGGGGGGCGAGCGGCTACACCTTC
- TRBJ1-6 - TRBV7-2 CASSWAFYNSPLHF TGTGCCAGCAGTTGGGCCTTCTATAATTCACCCCTCCACTTT
- TRBJ2-2 - TRBV19 CASSIGLRAGELFF TGTGCCAGTAGTATAGGTTTGAGGGCCGGGGAGCTGTTTTTT
- TRBJ1-5 - TRBV2 CASSPETGSNQPQHF TGTGCCAGCAGTCCCGAGACGGGAAGCAATCAGCCCCAGCATTTT
- TRBJ1-1 - TRBV2 CASSEQGSTEAFF TGTGCCAGCAGTGAACAGGGGTCCACTGAAGCTTTCTTT
- TRBJ1-1 TRBD1 TRBV5-5 CASSRTGGRSLWGTEAFF TGTGCCAGCAGCCGGACAGGGGGACGTTCCTTATGGGGAACTGAAGCTTTCTTT
- TRBJ2-3 TRBD1 TRBV18 CASSPPGQGARRDTQYF TGTGCCAGCTCACCACCGGGACAGGGGGCTCGAAGGGATACGCAGTATTTT
once TRBJ2-5 - TRBV2 CASSAEVEETQYF TGTGCCAGCAGTGCAGAGGTTGAGGAGACCCAGTACTTC
many TRBJ2-5 TRBD2 TRBV13 CASSFTLSGDYPTQYF TGTGCCAGCAGCTTCACATTATCCGGGGACTACCCAACCCAGTACTTC
- TRBJ1-1 - TRBV7-9 CASSLSGGTEAFF TGTGCCAGCAGCTTGAGCGGAGGGACTGAAGCTTTCTTT
- TRBJ1-5 - TRBV24-1 CATSDRNSNQPQHF TGTGCCACCAGTGACAGAAATAGCAATCAGCCCCAGCATTTT
- TRBJ2-2 TRBD2 TRBV7-3 CASSLNSGRVTGELFF TGTGCCAGCAGCTTAAACAGCGGGAGAGTCACCGGGGAGCTGTTTTTT
- TRBJ1-2 TRBD1 TRBV6-4 CASSETGTGNGYTF TGTGCCAGCAGTGAGACCGGGACAGGGAATGGCTACACCTTC
- TRBJ1-4 - TRBV5-1 CASSFRQGEKLFF TGCGCCAGCAGCTTTAGGCAGGGTGAAAAACTGTTTTTT
- TRBJ1-2 TRBD1 TRBV5-1 CASSLGDRAYGYTF TGCGCCAGCAGCTTGGGGGACAGGGCCTATGGCTACACCTTC
- TRBJ2-1 - TRBV20-1 CSPKQGGEQFF TGCAGCCCTAAACAGGGCGGTGAGCAGTTCTTC
- TRBJ1-1 - TRBV13 CASSPFRQGTEAFF TGTGCCAGCAGCCCCTTCCGGCAGGGGACTGAAGCTTTCTTT
once TRBJ1-1 - TRBV5-1 CASSFQRETTEAFF TGCGCCAGCAGCTTTCAGAGGGAGACCACTGAAGCTTTCTTT
- TRBJ1-3 TRBD1 TRBV2 CASRLGTGALTIYF TGTGCCAGCAGGTTAGGGACAGGCGCCTTAACCATATATTTT
- TRBJ2-7 - TRBV19 CASSIDFTGEQYF TGTGCCAGTAGTATAGATTTCACGGGTGAGCAGTACTTC
- TRBJ2-3 TRBD2 TRBV6-1 CASSEAVASGSPDTQYF TGTGCCAGCAGTGAAGCGGTGGCTAGCGGGAGCCCAGATACGCAGTATTTT